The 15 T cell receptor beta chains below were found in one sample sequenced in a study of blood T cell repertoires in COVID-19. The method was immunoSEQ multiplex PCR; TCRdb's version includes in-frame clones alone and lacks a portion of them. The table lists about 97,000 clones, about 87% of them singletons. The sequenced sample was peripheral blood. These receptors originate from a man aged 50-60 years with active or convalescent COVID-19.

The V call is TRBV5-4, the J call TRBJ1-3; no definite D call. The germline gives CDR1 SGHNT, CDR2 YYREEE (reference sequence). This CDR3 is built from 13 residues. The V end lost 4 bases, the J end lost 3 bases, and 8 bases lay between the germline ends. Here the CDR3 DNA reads TGTGCCAGCAGCGCGCCACGTGGAAACACCATATATTTT. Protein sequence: CASSAPRGNTIYF.

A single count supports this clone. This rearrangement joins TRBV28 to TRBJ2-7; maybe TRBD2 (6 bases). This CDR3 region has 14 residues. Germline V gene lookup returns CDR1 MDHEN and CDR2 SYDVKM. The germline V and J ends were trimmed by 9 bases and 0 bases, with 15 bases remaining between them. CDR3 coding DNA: TGTGCCAGTCAGGGACTTTCGAGCTCCTACGAGCAGTACGTC. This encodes CASQGLSSSYEQYV.

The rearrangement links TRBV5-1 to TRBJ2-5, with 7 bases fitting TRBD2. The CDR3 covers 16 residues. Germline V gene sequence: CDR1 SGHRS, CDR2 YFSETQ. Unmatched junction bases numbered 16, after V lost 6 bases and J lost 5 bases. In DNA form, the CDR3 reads TGCGCCAGCACCGACCCCGGACTAGGAGTAGGGGAGACCCAGTACTTC. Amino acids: CASTDPGLGVGETQYF.

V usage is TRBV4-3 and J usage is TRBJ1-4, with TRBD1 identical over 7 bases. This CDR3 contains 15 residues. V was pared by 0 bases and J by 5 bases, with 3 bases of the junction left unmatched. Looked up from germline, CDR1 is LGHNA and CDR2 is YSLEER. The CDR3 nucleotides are TGCGCCAGCAGCCAAGAAGGGACAGTCAATGAAAAACTGTTTTTT. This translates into CASSQEGTVNEKLFF.

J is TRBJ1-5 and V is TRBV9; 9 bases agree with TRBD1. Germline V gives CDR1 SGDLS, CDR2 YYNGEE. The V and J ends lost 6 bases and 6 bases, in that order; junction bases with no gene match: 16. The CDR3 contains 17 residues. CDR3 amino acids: CASTVVPGDRESQPQHF. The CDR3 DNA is TGTGCCAGCACCGTCGTTCCCGGGGACAGGGAATCTCAGCCCCAGCATTTT.

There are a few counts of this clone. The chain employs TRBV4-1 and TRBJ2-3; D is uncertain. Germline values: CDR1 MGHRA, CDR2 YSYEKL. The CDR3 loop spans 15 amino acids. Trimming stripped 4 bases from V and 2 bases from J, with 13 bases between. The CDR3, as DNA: TGCGCCAGCAGCCCCACCGGAACAGTCACAGATACGCAGTATTTT. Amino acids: CASSPTGTVTDTQYF.

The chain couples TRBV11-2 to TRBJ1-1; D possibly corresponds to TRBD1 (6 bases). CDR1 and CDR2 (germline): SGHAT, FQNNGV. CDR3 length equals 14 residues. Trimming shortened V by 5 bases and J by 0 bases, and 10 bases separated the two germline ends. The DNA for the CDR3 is TGTGCCAGCAGCCCAGGACAGTTGAACACTGAAGCTTTCTTT. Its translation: CASSPGQLNTEAFF.

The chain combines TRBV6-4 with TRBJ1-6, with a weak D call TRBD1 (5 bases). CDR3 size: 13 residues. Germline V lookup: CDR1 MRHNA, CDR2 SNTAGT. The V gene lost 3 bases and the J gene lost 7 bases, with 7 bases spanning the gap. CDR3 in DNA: TGTGCCAGCAGTGAGGGGCAGAATTCACCCCTCCACTTT. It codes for CASSEGQNSPLHF.

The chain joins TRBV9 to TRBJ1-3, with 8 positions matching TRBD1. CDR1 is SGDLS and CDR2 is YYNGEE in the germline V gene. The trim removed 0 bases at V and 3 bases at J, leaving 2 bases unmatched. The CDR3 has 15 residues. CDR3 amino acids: CASSVGTGNGNTIYF. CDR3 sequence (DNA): TGTGCCAGCAGCGTAGGGACAGGGAATGGAAACACCATATATTTT.

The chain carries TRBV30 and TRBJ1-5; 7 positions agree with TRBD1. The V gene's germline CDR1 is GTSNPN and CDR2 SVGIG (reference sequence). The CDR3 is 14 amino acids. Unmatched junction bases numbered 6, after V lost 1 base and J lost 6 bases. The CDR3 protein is CAWSGVGGGQPQHF. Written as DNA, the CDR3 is TGTGCCTGGAGTGGAGTAGGGGGCGGTCAGCCCCAGCATTTT.

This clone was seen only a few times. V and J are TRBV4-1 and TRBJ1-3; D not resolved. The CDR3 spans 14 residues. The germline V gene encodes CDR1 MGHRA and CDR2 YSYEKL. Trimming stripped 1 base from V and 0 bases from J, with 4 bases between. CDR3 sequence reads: CASSQVVSGNTIYF. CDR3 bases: TGCGCCAGCAGCCAAGTAGTCTCTGGAAACACCATATATTTT.

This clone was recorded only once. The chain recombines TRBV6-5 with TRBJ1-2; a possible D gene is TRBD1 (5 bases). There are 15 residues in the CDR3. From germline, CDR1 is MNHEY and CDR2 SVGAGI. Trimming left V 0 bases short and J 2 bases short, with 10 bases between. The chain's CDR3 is CASSYSAGLNYGYTF. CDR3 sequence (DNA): TGTGCCAGCAGTTACTCAGCAGGGTTGAACTATGGCTACACCTTC.

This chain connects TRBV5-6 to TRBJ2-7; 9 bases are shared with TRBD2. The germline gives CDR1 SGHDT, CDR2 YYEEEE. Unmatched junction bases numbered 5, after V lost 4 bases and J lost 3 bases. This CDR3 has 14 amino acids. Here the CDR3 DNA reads TGTGCCAGCAGCCCTGGGCGGGGGGGCTACGAGCAGTACTTC. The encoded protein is CASSPGRGGYEQYF.

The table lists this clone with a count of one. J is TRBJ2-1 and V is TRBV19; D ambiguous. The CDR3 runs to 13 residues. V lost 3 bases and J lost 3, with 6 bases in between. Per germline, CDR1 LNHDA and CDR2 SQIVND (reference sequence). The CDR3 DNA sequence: TGTGCCAGTAGTATTTCCTACTACAATGAGCAGTTCTTC. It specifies CASSISYYNEQFF. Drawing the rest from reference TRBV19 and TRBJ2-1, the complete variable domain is DGGITQSPKYLFRKEGQNVTLSCEQNLNHDAMYWYRQDPGQGLRLIYYSQIVNDFQKGDIAEGYSVSREKKESFPLTVTSAQKNPTAFYLCASSISYYNEQFFGPGTRLTVL.

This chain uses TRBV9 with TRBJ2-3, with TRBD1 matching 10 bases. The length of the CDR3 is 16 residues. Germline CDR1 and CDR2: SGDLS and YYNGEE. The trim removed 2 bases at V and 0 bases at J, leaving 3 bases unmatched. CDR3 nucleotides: TGTGCCAGCAGCGTTTCGACAGGGGGCAGCACAGATACGCAGTATTTT. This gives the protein CASSVSTGGSTDTQYF.